One and the same sample provided the 2 T cell receptor beta chains below, sequenced in a study of shared clonotypes between healthy human individuals. Naive CD8 cells, CD45RO-negative and positively selected for CCR7, excluded terminally differentiated effector memory CD45RA+ cells. TCRdb keeps only in-frame clones here, not all; method: immunoSEQ multiplex PCR. The repertoire holds some 2,100,000 clones, with around 93% as singletons. Sequencing input: naive CD8+ T cells from PBMCs. These receptors were collected from a man between 18 and 35 years old in good health. Some clones in this sample may be carry-over from other donors' samples.

The chain is built from TRBV5-1 and TRBJ2-7; 8 bases line up with TRBD2. The length of the CDR3 is 15 residues. The V gene's germline CDR1 is SGHRS and CDR2 YFSETQ. V was pared by 0 bases and J by 4 bases, with 6 bases of the junction left unmatched. CDR3 DNA sequence: TGCGCCAGCAGCTTGGAGCCTAGCGGGTGGTACGAGCAGTACTTC. It encodes CASSLEPSGWYEQYF.

The chain combines TRBV13 with TRBJ2-7; TRBD2 matches 10 bases. With 5 bases clipped from V and 2 bases from J, the junction kept 6 bases outside the gene matches. CDR3 length: 15 amino acids. Per the germline V gene, CDR1 is PRHDT and CDR2 is FYEKMQ (reference sequence). The CDR3 DNA is TGTGCCAGCAGCGAGGGACTAGCGACAACCTACGAGCAGTACTTC. This gives the protein CASSEGLATTYEQYF.